The sequence of this T cell receptor (beta chain) was determined in a study of shared clonotypes between healthy human individuals. Study results and limitations: Naive subsets tended to show greater estimated richness than memory subsets.

The V and J ends lost 0 bases and 0 bases respectively, with 10 bases between them. This CDR3 is 15 amino acids long. Germline CDR1 and CDR2: SGHRS and YFSETQ. As concerns this clone: Its matching antigen is unknown.

Clones were sequenced by immunoSEQ multiplex PCR, and TCRdb holds only the in-frame ones, with some missing. This table holds about 2.4 million clones, roughly 93% found once. This sequence was found in a man aged 18 to 29 in good health. Some clones in this sample may be carry-over from other donors' samples. The material sequenced was naive CD4+ T cells from PBMCs. Specified subset: CD45RA+ positively selected. V is TRBV5-1 and J is TRBJ2-7; D may match TRBD1 or TRBD2 (6 bases each). The chain's CDR3 is CASSLGGGISYEQYF. In nucleotides, the CDR3 is TGCGCCAGCAGCTTGGGAGGGGGGATCTCCTACGAGCAGTACTTC.